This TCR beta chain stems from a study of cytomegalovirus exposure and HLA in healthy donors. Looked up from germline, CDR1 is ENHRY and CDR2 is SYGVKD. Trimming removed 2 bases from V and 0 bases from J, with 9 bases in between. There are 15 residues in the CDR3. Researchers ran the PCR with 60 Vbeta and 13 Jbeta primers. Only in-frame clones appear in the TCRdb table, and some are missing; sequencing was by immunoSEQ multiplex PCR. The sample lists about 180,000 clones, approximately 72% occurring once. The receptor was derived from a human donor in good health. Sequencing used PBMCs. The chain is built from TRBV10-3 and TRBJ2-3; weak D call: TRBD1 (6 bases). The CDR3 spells CAISEGQTSTDTQYF. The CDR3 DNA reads TGTGCCATCAGTGAGGGACAGACTAGCACAGATACGCAGTATTTT.